These 18 T cell receptor beta chains were all obtained from the same sample, sequenced in a study of T-cell reconstitution after alpha-beta-depleted transplantation in children. For TCRbeta, the library was prepared with unique molecular identifiers. TCRdb re-called the PCR reads with MiXCR, one entry per CDR3 protein. The table shows hundreds of thousands of distinct CDR3 sequences, with over 25% occurring only once. This specimen consisted of PBMCs from the stem cell graft donor, obtained from the stem cell graft. The source is a human donor who donated a stem cell graft to a child with aplastic anemia.

The chain employs TRBV18 and TRBJ1-6; perhaps TRBD1 as D (5 bases). The germline V and J ends were trimmed by 3 bases and 6 bases, with 15 bases remaining between them. Germline V gene data show CDR1 as KGHSH and CDR2 as LQKENI. The CDR3 has 16 amino acids. The CDR3 nucleotides are TGTGCCAGCTCACCCCTACCGCAGGGTTCTAATTCACCCCTCCACTTT. It encodes CASSPLPQGSNSPLHF.

The rearrangement links TRBV30 to TRBJ1-3, with TRBD1 as a possible D gene (5 bases). The V end lost 2 bases, the J end lost 4 bases, and 15 bases lay between the germline ends. CDR3 length: 15 amino acids. Germline CDR1 GTSNPN, CDR2 SVGIG (reference sequence). The CDR3 coding sequence is TGTGCCTGGAGTCGGGGGACCCCATTCGGAAACACCATATATTTT. Its protein product is CAWSRGTPFGNTIYF.

This rearrangement joins TRBV7-9 to TRBJ1-1, with a possible D match to TRBD1 (5 bases). The CDR3 runs to 15 residues. V lost 7 bases and J lost 1, with 16 bases in between. CDR1 is SEHNR and CDR2 is FQNEAQ in the germline V gene (reference sequence). In DNA form, the CDR3 reads TGTGCCAGCACCGGGGCAGGTGGGGGGAACACTGAAGCTTTCTTT. Its protein is CASTGAGGGNTEAFF.

The chain recombines TRBV20-1 with TRBJ2-7; no firm D call. Trimming stripped 1 base from V and 3 bases from J, with 19 bases between. CDR3 size: 16 residues. CDR1 is DFQATT, CDR2 SNEGSKA, per germline (reference sequence). The CDR3 sequence: CSARARGTDRYYEQYV. The CDR3 DNA reads as TGCAGTGCTAGAGCAAGAGGAACAGATCGATACTACGAGCAGTACGTC.

This clonotype was counted between two and nine times. V and J are TRBV20-1 and TRBJ2-5; D perhaps matches TRBD2 (5 bases). Germline V gene data show CDR1 as DFQATT and CDR2 as SNEGSKA (reference sequence). V was cut by 3 bases and J by 1 base, with 9 bases left in between. The CDR3 is 13 amino acids. CDR3 protein: CSASSGSQETQYF. CDR3 DNA sequence: TGCAGTGCTAGTTCGGGGAGCCAAGAGACCCAGTACTTC.

In this sample, this clonotype turned up once. This sequence joins TRBV7-2 and TRBJ1-4; a possible D gene is TRBD1 (5 bases). The V and J ends lost 5 bases and 6 bases respectively, with 13 bases between them. This CDR3 is 14 amino acids long. Germline loops: CDR1 SGHTA, CDR2 FQGNSA. CDR3 in amino acids: CASSPGRGDEKLFF. CDR3 sequence (DNA): TGTGCCAGCAGCCCAGGACGGGGGGATGAAAAACTGTTTTTT.

The chain is built from TRBV18 and TRBJ1-1; a weak D match, TRBD1 (6 bases). The CDR3 has 17 amino acids. Germline-derived CDR1 and CDR2 are KGHSH and LQKENI. Trimming took 4 bases from V and 0 from J, leaving 18 bases between them. The DNA of the CDR3 is TGTGCCAGCTCACGCCCCCTCCGGACAGAACTGAACACTGAAGCTTTCTTT. Protein: CASSRPLRTELNTEAFF.

This chain uses TRBV20-1 with TRBJ2-1; 11 nucleotides match TRBD2. J was trimmed by 6 bases and V by 3 bases; bases with no gene match: 7. Germline loops: CDR1 DFQATT, CDR2 SNEGSKA (reference sequence). The CDR3 is 15 residues long. This CDR3 reads CSASGTSGLTNEQFF. The CDR3 coding sequence is TGCAGTGCTAGCGGGACTAGCGGACTCACCAATGAGCAGTTCTTC.

CDR3 coding DNA: TGTGCCAGCAGGCCTCAGGGGTCTGGAAACACCATATATTTT. It yields the protein CASRPQGSGNTIYF. The chain employs TRBV7-2 and TRBJ1-3; possibly TRBD1 for D (6 bases). This CDR3 spans 14 amino acids. Between the trimmed V and J ends, which lost 6 bases and 1 base, there was a span of 10 bases. Germline CDR1 SGHTA, CDR2 FQGNSA.

The rearrangement uses TRBV6-2 or TRBV6-3 and TRBJ2-1, with D unresolved. The V end lost 8 bases, the J end lost 2 bases, and 25 bases lay between the germline ends. This CDR3 region has 18 residues. The germline CDR1 and CDR2 sequences are MNHEY and SVGEGT. The CDR3 sequence: CASGPRSAPPVAYNEQFF. CDR3 DNA sequence: TGTGCCAGCGGACCGAGATCTGCCCCTCCGGTCGCCTACAATGAGCAGTTCTTC.

This rearrangement joins TRBV7-9 to TRBJ2-2, with a tentative D call TRBD1 (5 bases). The CDR3 is 14 amino acids. With 1 base removed from V and 4 bases from J, the gap between germline ends came to 7 bases. Germline-derived CDR1 and CDR2 are SEHNR and FQNEAQ (reference sequence). The CDR3 nucleotides are TGTGCCAGCAGCTTAGTGGGGCTCACCGGGGAGCTGTTTTTT. Translated: CASSLVGLTGELFF.

V and J are TRBV5-1 and TRBJ2-3; no clear D. This CDR3 region has 14 residues. Deletions cut 1 base from V and 5 bases from J, with 11 bases between. The germline gives CDR1 SGHRS, CDR2 YFSETQ. CDR3 protein: CASSLRSSGDTQYF. CDR3 sequence (DNA): TGCGCCAGCAGCTTGCGGAGCAGTGGAGATACGCAGTATTTT.

This clonotype has more than one count but fewer than ten. The gene calls are TRBV29-1 and TRBJ2-1; 9 nucleotides align to TRBD1. V was clipped by 6 bases and J by 4 bases; unmatched bases: 4. This CDR3 has 13 amino acids. CDR1 and CDR2 (germline): SQVTM, ANQGSEA. The CDR3 bases are TGCAGCGTCGGGACAGGGCTATACAATGAGCAGTTCTTC. Amino acids: CSVGTGLYNEQFF.

This clonotype has just a few counts. The J gene is TRBJ2-1, the V gene TRBV12-3 or TRBV12-4; D unresolved. V dropped 0 bases and J dropped 7 bases, with 7 bases sitting between them. The CDR3 has 13 residues. Here the CDR3 DNA reads TGTGCCAGCAGTTTAGCTATAGGAAATGAGCAGTTCTTC. Its protein is CASSLAIGNEQFF.

A few counts support this clonotype. The CDR3 bases are TGCGCCAGCAGCTTGGGACTAGCGGTGGGGGATACGCAGTATTTT. Its protein is CASSLGLAVGDTQYF. The chain uses TRBV5-1 and TRBJ2-3; TRBD2 agrees at 9 bases. This CDR3 has 15 residues. J lost 6 bases, V lost 0 bases, and 5 bases had no gene match. The V gene's germline CDR1 is SGHRS and CDR2 YFSETQ.

This chain joins TRBV7-2 and TRBJ2-3, with a weak D call TRBD2 (5 bases). Looked up from germline, CDR1 is SGHTA and CDR2 is FQGNSA. The CDR3 sequence is 15 residues long. The V end lost 5 bases, the J end lost 4 bases, and 16 bases lay between the germline ends. CDR3 amino acids: CASSTSGQRADTQYF. For the CDR3, the DNA is TGTGCCAGCAGCACCAGCGGCCAGAGGGCAGATACGCAGTATTTT.

The chain joins TRBV9 to TRBJ2-7; 10 nucleotides agree with TRBD2. The J segment lost 3 bases and the V segment lost 3 bases, leaving 12 bases of the junction unmatched. Germline V gene lookup returns CDR1 SGDLS and CDR2 YYNGEE. CDR3 length: 17 residues. The CDR3 loop reads CASSARLTSGSLYEQYF. CDR3 in DNA: TGTGCCAGCAGCGCGAGGTTGACTAGCGGGTCTCTCTACGAGCAGTACTTC.

The rearrangement links TRBV6-1 to TRBJ2-2; D perhaps matches TRBD1 (8 bases). CDR1 and CDR2 from the germline V gene are MNHNS and SASEGT. Between the trimmed V and J ends, which lost 7 bases and 6 bases, there was a span of 30 bases. There are 19 residues in the CDR3. The CDR3 nucleotides are TGTGCCAGCACCTCGAGCCGGACAGGGCCCTGGGGGGGATCCGGGGAGCTGTTTTTT. Translated, it gives CASTSSRTGPWGGSGELFF.